The present T cell receptor beta chain was sequenced within a study of blood T cell repertoires in COVID-19. Across the study: Spain, Italy and the United States supplied samples that represented acute and convalescent COVID-19. Sample material is recorded as cDNA or gDNA derived from T cells, B-cell-depleted T cells, or PBMCs.

The CDR3 spans 14 residues. Germline CDR1 is LNHDA and CDR2 is SQIVND (reference sequence). Trimming left V 3 bases short and J 2 bases short, with 9 bases between. Here immunoSEQ multiplex PCR was the method, and the copy in TCRdb shows in-frame clones only, minus some. Of about 140,000 clones in the sample, around 86% were seen once. The chain combines TRBV19 with TRBJ2-3; D is undetermined. The sample taken for sequencing was peripheral blood. The clonotype was recovered from an elderly woman with acute or convalescent COVID-19. CDR3 nucleotides: TGTGCCAGTAGTATTTGGGCTAACACAGATACGCAGTATTTT. This sequence encodes CASSIWANTDTQYF.